This TCR beta chain was identified in a study of response to subunit inactivated influenza vaccine. Trimming pared 2 bases from V and 1 base from J, leaving 15 bases between. The CDR3 length is 16 residues. Germline CDR1 SGHDT, CDR2 YYEEEE. MiXCR, applied by TCRdb to the RT-PCR reads, yields one record per CDR3 protein. The table has about 540,000 distinct CDR3 sequences, approximately 20% seen once. This same sample was also part of a study on T cells expressing NK-cell markers. As that report states: UMIs accompanied the 5'RACE template switching by which TCR beta cDNA was made.

J is TRBJ1-1 and V is TRBV5-6; a weak D match, TRBD1 (5 bases). The material sequenced was CD4+ T cells sorted from PBMCs, taken 11 to 12 days after vaccination. This sequence was found in a man in his fifties who received an inactivated influenza vaccine. This CDR3 is CASSLPGPGTNTEAFF. The CDR3 coding sequence is TGTGCCAGCAGCTTACCGGGGCCGGGGACGAACACTGAAGCTTTCTTT.